The clone carrying this T cell receptor beta chain has just one count. These data come from a study of blood T cell repertoires in COVID-19. Study information: Samples taken during acute and convalescent COVID-19 were collected in the United States, Italy and Spain. PBMCs, B-cell-depleted T cells, or T cells were the source of the cDNA or gDNA that made up the material.

CDR3 length: 13 residues. The germline V gene has CDR1 SQVTM and CDR2 ANQGSEA. With 3 bases removed from V and 7 bases from J, the gap between germline ends came to 12 bases. Authors' methods: For nucleated cells, counts were estimated from reference gene primer amplification. The table came from immunoSEQ multiplex PCR; TCRdb's copy has only in-frame clones and leaves some out. V and J calls and clone size follow that table, whereas D and trimming were derived from the DNA. The sample has some 210,000 clones, around 80% seen once. This TCR was recovered from a woman in her 40s with acute or convalescent COVID-19. This chain links TRBV29-1 with TRBJ1-4, with no clear D. The sample consisted of peripheral blood. The CDR3 region is CSVERSVGEKLFF. CDR3 DNA: TGCAGCGTTGAGAGGTCCGTTGGTGAAAAACTGTTTTTT.